This T cell receptor beta chain appears in the sequencing data of a study of T-cell memory formation after mild COVID-19. Study background: Largely donor-specific TCR clusters were found.

Deletions cut 3 bases from V and 2 bases from J, with 11 bases between. This CDR3 is built from 14 residues. CDR1 and CDR2 from the germline V gene are SGHAT and FQNNGV. In TCRdb, the 5' RACE reads were re-called with MiXCR into one record per CDR3 protein. In the table there are roughly 190,000 distinct CDR3 sequences, around 26% of which are singletons. This clonotype was detected only a few times. The receptor comes from an adult woman who had mild COVID-19 (a few samples of this study predate the infection). Cell type and time point are not known. The chain links TRBV11-2 to TRBJ2-7; possible D gene TRBD1, 5 bases. The sample consisted of PBMCs or a T cell subset sorted from them (not recorded which). The CDR3 DNA sequence: TGTGCCAGCAGCTTTGGGGCCAGTACCTACGAGCAGTACTTC. As protein: CASSFGASTYEQYF.